This passage covers 21 T cell receptor beta chains from one sample sequenced in a study of blood T cell repertoires in COVID-19. Sequenced by immunoSEQ multiplex PCR; TCRdb stores in-frame clones only, minus some. The sample lists 130,000 or so clones, under 85% occurring once. Sequencing input: peripheral blood. The receptors stem from a woman aged 55-69 years with acute or convalescent COVID-19.

This sequence joins TRBV6-2 or TRBV6-3 and TRBJ1-4, with D perhaps matching TRBD1 (6 bases). Trimming shortened V by 2 bases and J by 6 bases, and 13 bases separated the two germline ends. CDR3 length: 15 amino acids. CDR1 and CDR2 from the germline V gene are MNHEY and SVGEGT. The CDR3 DNA reads as TGTGCCAGCAGTTACGGGGGCTACTCCTATGAAAAACTGTTTTTT. Translated: CASSYGGYSYEKLFF.

In its sample, this clone was seen once. The chain carries TRBV25-1 and TRBJ1-2; the D gene is possibly TRBD1 (5 bases). V lost 4 bases to trimming and J lost 5 bases, with 8 bases between them. Germline V gene sequence: CDR1 MGHDK, CDR2 SYGVNS. This CDR3 spans 12 amino acids. The CDR3 sequence: CASSGSGYGYTF. The CDR3 DNA sequence: TGTGCCAGCAGTGGATCAGGGTATGGCTACACCTTC.

The V gene is TRBV11-1, the J gene TRBJ1-5, with a possible D match to TRBD1 (6 bases). V was cut by 4 bases and J by 4 bases, with 8 bases left in between. This CDR3 is 13 amino acids long. Germline assignment: CDR1 SGHAT and CDR2 FQDESV (reference sequence). CDR3 sequence: CASSSDRNQPQHF. CDR3 DNA: TGTGCCAGCAGCTCGGACAGAAATCAGCCCCAGCATTTT. Supplemented by reference TRBV11-1 and TRBJ1-5, the full variable domain reads EAEVAQSPRYKITEKSQAVAFWCDPISGHATLYWYRQILGQGPELLVQFQDESVVDDSQLPKDRFSAERLKGVDSTLKIQPAELGDSAMYLCASSSDRNQPQHFGDGTRLSIL.

This chain uses TRBV27 with TRBJ1-5; 8 nucleotides align to TRBD1. Germline assignment: CDR1 MNHEY and CDR2 SMNVEV (reference sequence). The ends lost 5 bases at V and 2 bases at J; junction bases unmatched: 17. This CDR3 contains 19 residues. CDR3 sequence: CASSPIRDRKGYGNQPQHF. As DNA, the CDR3 is TGTGCCAGCAGTCCAATCCGGGACAGGAAGGGGTACGGCAATCAGCCCCAGCATTTT.

The CDR3 DNA follows: TGTGCCAGCAGTTCTCCGAGGCAGGGGCGGAGTGGTAAACCCGGGGAGCTGTTTTTT. Translated, it gives CASSSPRQGRSGKPGELFF. J is TRBJ2-2 and V is TRBV27, with TRBD1 as a possible D gene (6 bases). Germline values: CDR1 MNHEY, CDR2 SMNVEV (reference sequence). The CDR3 extends over 19 amino acids. V was trimmed by 4 bases and J by 6 bases, leaving 27 bases between them.

This chain uses TRBV7-2 with TRBJ1-2; unclear D gene. Germline V gives CDR1 SGHTA, CDR2 FQGNSA. This CDR3 spans 13 amino acids. V was shortened by 4 bases and J by 4 bases, with 10 bases between the two germline ends. DNA for the CDR3: TGTGCCAGCAGCTCCCCTCTAATCTATGGCTACACCTTC. Amino acid sequence: CASSSPLIYGYTF.

The chain is built from TRBV30 and TRBJ2-1; maybe TRBD2 (6 bases). Trimming left V 0 bases short and J 10 bases short, with 10 bases between. This CDR3 has 12 residues. Germline-derived CDR1 and CDR2 are GTSNPN and SVGIG (reference sequence). The CDR3 spells CAWSVGGREQFF. CDR3 in DNA: TGTGCCTGGAGTGTCGGGGGTCGGGAGCAGTTCTTC.

The V and J genes are TRBV9 and TRBJ1-1, with D possibly being TRBD1 (6 bases). V lost 2 bases, J lost 1 base, and 15 bases lay in between. CDR1 SGDLS and CDR2 YYNGEE come from the germline V gene. The CDR3 has 16 residues. CDR3 sequence: CASSVLPTGGNTEAFF. The CDR3 DNA is TGTGCCAGCAGCGTCCTCCCGACAGGTGGGAACACTGAAGCTTTCTTT.

The J gene is TRBJ1-2, the V gene TRBV11-2; D might be TRBD1 (6 bases). Germline lookup yields CDR1 SGHAT and CDR2 FQNNGV. Between the trimmed V and J ends, which lost 5 bases and 11 bases, there was a span of 12 bases. The length of the CDR3 is 11 residues. The CDR3 is CASSRTGIYTF. The CDR3 DNA reads TGTGCCAGCAGCCGCACAGGGATATACACCTTC.

The J gene is TRBJ2-7, the V gene TRBV5-1; possible D gene TRBD2, 6 bases. The V gene's germline CDR1 is SGHRS and CDR2 YFSETQ. The germline V and J ends were trimmed by 4 bases and 5 bases, with 19 bases remaining between them. The CDR3 has 15 residues. CDR3 sequence reads: CASSPGTSSVHEQYF. CDR3 nucleotide sequence: TGCGCCAGCAGCCCCGGGACTTCCTCCGTCCACGAGCAGTACTTC. The whole variable domain, filled in from reference TRBV5-1 and TRBJ2-7, reads KAGVTQTPRYLIKTRGQQVTLSCSPISGHRSVSWYQQTPGQGLQFLFEYFSETQRNKGNFPGRFSGRQFSNSRSEMNVSTLELGDSALYLCASSPGTSSVHEQYFGPGTRLTVT.

The chain is built from TRBV11-2 and TRBJ2-1; TRBD2 matches 9 bases. This CDR3 spans 17 amino acids. With 7 bases clipped from V and 4 bases from J, the junction kept 14 bases outside the gene matches. From germline, CDR1 is SGHAT and CDR2 FQNNGV. The CDR3 here is CASTPGGGGGIYNEQFF. Written as DNA, the CDR3 is TGTGCCAGCACCCCAGGAGGCGGGGGGGGAATTTACAATGAGCAGTTCTTC.

The V call is TRBV29-1, the J call TRBJ2-1; D is undetermined. CDR1 is SQVTM, CDR2 ANQGSEA, per germline. The CDR3 has 12 residues. V lost 0 bases, J lost 5 bases, and 5 bases lay in between. In nucleotides, the CDR3 is TGCAGCGTTGAAGATCTCGACAATGAGCAGTTCTTC. Its translation: CSVEDLDNEQFF.

V is TRBV30 and J is TRBJ1-3, with a weak D call TRBD1 (5 bases). The CDR3 totals 14 residues. V was cut by 5 bases and J by 0 bases, with 11 bases left in between. Per germline, CDR1 GTSNPN and CDR2 SVGIG (reference sequence). CDR3 nucleotides: TGTGCCTGGTGGACACCTGTCTCTGGAAACACCATATATTTT. Translating it yields CAWWTPVSGNTIYF.

The gene calls are TRBV19 and TRBJ1-5; D unclear. This CDR3 has 13 amino acids. In germline, CDR1 is LNHDA, CDR2 SQIVND (reference sequence). V lost 0 bases and J 7 bases, leaving 7 bases between the germline ends. The CDR3: CASSIESGQPQHF. The CDR3, as DNA: TGTGCCAGTAGTATAGAATCAGGACAGCCCCAGCATTTT.

This clone was detected once. J is TRBJ1-4 and V is TRBV3-1 (or the pseudogene TRBV3-2); D possibly corresponds to TRBD1 (5 bases). The V and J ends lost 0 bases and 8 bases respectively, with 13 bases between them. The CDR3 loop spans 15 amino acids. Germline CDR1 is LGHDT and CDR2 is YNNKEL (reference sequence). CDR3 coding DNA: TGTGCCAGCAGCCAAGATTGGGGCGCGTACGAAAAACTGTTTTTT. It codes for CASSQDWGAYEKLFF.

V is TRBV6-6 and J is TRBJ1-3, with D uncertain. The CDR3 spans 14 residues. Germline assignment: CDR1 MNHNY and CDR2 SVGAGI (reference sequence). V shed 9 bases and J shed 2 bases, with 14 bases lying between them. CDR3 sequence reads: CASSREAAGNTIYF. For the CDR3, the DNA is TGTGCCAGTAGTCGTGAGGCGGCTGGAAACACCATATATTTT.

The chain has TRBV6-5 and TRBJ2-3; 7 bases agree with TRBD1. CDR3 length: 14 residues. In germline, CDR1 is MNHEY, CDR2 SVGAGI. The J segment lost 8 bases and the V segment lost 6 bases, leaving 11 bases of the junction unmatched. The CDR3 region is CASRPYTGAGTQYF. CDR3 in DNA: TGTGCCAGCAGACCCTACACAGGGGCAGGTACGCAGTATTTT.

V usage is TRBV4-2 and J usage is TRBJ1-2; D gene unclear. With 0 bases removed from V and 2 bases from J, the gap between germline ends came to 7 bases. In germline, CDR1 is LGHNA, CDR2 YNFKEQ. CDR3 size: 14 residues. The CDR3 nucleotides read TGTGCCAGCAGCCAAGAGAGGGAGAACTATGGCTACACCTTC. It is translated as CASSQERENYGYTF.

The chain is built from TRBV24-1 and TRBJ1-3; D unclear. The ends were cut back, 9 bases at V and 0 bases at J, with 8 bases in the middle. The CDR3 runs 13 residues. Germline V gene data show CDR1 as KGHDR and CDR2 as SFDVKD. This chain's CDR3 is CATRPSSGNTIYF. DNA for the CDR3: TGTGCCACCCGCCCCAGCTCTGGAAACACCATATATTTT.

This clone was observed once. The rearrangement uses TRBV6-5 and TRBJ1-5; D is ambiguous. The CDR3 sequence is 13 residues long. Deletions cut 7 bases from V and 4 bases from J, with 11 bases between. Germline V lookup: CDR1 MNHEY, CDR2 SVGAGI. The CDR3 DNA sequence: TGTGCCAGCACTACGGTCGGGAATCAGCCCCAGCATTTT. Encoded protein: CASTTVGNQPQHF.

The chain employs TRBV2 and TRBJ2-7, with D perhaps TRBD1 (5 bases). There are 11 residues in the CDR3. The V and J ends lost 7 bases and 6 bases respectively, with 10 bases between them. Germline CDR1 reads SNHLY; CDR2 reads FYNNEI. CDR3 DNA: TGTGCCAGCAACCAGGGTGCCGAGCAGTACGTC. Translation gives CASNQGAEQYV.